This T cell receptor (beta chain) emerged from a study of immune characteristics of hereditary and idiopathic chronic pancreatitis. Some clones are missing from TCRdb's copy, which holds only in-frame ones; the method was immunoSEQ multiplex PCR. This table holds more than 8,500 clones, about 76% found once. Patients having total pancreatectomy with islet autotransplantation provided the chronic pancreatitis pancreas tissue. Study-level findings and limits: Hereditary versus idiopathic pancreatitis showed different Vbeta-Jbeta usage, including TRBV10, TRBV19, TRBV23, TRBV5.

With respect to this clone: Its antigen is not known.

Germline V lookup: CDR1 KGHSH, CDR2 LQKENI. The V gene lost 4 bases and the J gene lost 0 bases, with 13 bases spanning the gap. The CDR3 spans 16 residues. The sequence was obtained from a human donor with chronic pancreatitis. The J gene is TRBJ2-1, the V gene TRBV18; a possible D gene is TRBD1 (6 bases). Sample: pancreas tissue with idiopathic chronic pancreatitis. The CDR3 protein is CASSLSTGSSYNEQFF. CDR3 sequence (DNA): TGTGCCAGCTCACTTTCTACAGGGAGCTCCTACAATGAGCAGTTCTTC.